This T cell receptor beta chain was captured by sequencing in a study of blood T cell repertoires in COVID-19. Across the whole study: Both acute and convalescent COVID-19 samples were obtained from the United States, Italy and Spain.

Profiled with immunoSEQ multiplex PCR; TCRdb holds only in-frame clones, not every one. Of approximately 100,000 clones listed, about 85% were seen once; the top ten hold 35% to 40%. Germline CDR1 KGHDR, CDR2 SFDVKD. Trimming took off 5 bases at V and 1 base at J, with 10 bases between the two ends. The CDR3 runs 15 residues. The rearrangement uses TRBV24-1 and TRBJ2-2; maybe TRBD2 (5 bases). Sequenced sample: peripheral blood. The origin of this receptor is an older man with acute or convalescent COVID-19. The CDR3 reads CATSGGFGNTGELFF. The CDR3 DNA reads TGTGCCACCAGTGGCGGGTTTGGGAACACCGGGGAGCTGTTTTTT.